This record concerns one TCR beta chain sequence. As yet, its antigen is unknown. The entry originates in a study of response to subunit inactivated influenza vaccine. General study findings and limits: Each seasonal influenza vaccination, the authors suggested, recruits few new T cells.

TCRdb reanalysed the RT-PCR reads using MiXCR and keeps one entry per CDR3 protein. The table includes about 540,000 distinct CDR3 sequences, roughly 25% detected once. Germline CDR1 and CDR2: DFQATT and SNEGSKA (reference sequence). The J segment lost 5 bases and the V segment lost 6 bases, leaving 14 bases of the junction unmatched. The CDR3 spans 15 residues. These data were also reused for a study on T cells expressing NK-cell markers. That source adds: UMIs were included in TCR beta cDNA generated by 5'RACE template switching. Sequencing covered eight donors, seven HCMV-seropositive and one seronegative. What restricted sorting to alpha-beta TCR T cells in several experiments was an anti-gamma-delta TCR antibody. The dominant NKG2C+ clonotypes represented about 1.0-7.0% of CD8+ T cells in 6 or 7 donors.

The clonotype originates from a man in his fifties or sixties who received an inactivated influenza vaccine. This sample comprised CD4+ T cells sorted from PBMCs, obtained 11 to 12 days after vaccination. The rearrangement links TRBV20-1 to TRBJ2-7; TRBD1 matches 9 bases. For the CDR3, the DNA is TGCAGTGCGCCGGGACAGGGCTTCTTTCCCGACGAGCAGTACTTC. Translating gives CSAPGQGFFPDEQYF.